Listed here is a single TCR beta chain. This sample is part of a study of OX40 agonist ivuxolimab in advanced cancers. Study at large: All patients had ivuxolimab intravenously every 2 weeks at 0.01 to 10 mg/kg.

This CDR3 has 14 amino acids. V dropped 5 bases and J dropped 0; count of bases not matched to a gene: 6. Looked up from germline, CDR1 is SQVTM and CDR2 is ANQGSEA. Assay: immunoSEQ multiplex PCR; the TCRdb copy retains only in-frame clones and omits some. The sample lists about 94,000 clones, approximately 90% occurring once. The chain joins TRBV29-1 to TRBJ2-7, with 8 nucleotides matching TRBD2. This clonotype originated in an adult with an advanced solid tumor such as melanoma, head and neck, liver or kidney cancer. The starting material was CD4+ or CD8+ T cells sorted from blood, obtained in a trial of the OX40 agonist ivuxolimab. The CDR3 DNA reads as TGCAGCGTTTATAGCGGGAAGAACTCCTACGAGCAGTACTTC. Translated: CSVYSGKNSYEQYF.